The rows below give T cell receptor beta chains drawn from one sample of a study of T cell responses to AZD1222 COVID-19 vaccine. Method: immunoSEQ multiplex PCR; TCRdb's copy keeps in-frame clones and lacks some. Here the sample spans approximately 80,000 clones, more than 80% being singletons. Specimen: peripheral blood, collected on day 0 of AZD1222 vaccination. The source is an adult in good health. Both conserved end residues are part of each CDR3. The order of the fields is V gene, J gene, D gene, clone size, CDR3 protein, CDR3 DNA. D genes are given only for firm matches. Clone size is given for some rows only: seen once, a few or many times, or a class if the clone is expanded.

TRBV9	TRBJ2-2	TRBD2	NA	CASSTLAGATGELFF	TGTGCCAGCAGCACTCTAGCGGGGGCCACCGGGGAGCTGTTTTTT
TRBV18	TRBJ1-4	NA	few	CASSLDANEKLFF	TGTGCCAGCTCCCTCGACGCGAATGAAAAACTGTTTTTT
TRBV5-1	TRBJ2-3	TRBD1	once	CASSPTGTGRSDTQYF	TGCGCCAGCAGCCCCACCGGGACAGGCCGGTCAGATACGCAGTATTTT
TRBV2	TRBJ1-4	NA	NA	CASSVEREKLFF	TGTGCCAGCAGCGTAGAACGGGAAAAACTGTTTTTT
TRBV7-9	TRBJ2-2	TRBD1	NA	CASSPTRTGPNTGELFF	TGTGCCAGCAGCCCCACTCGGACAGGACCAAACACCGGGGAGCTGTTTTTT
TRBV6-2/TRBV6-3	TRBJ2-3	NA	NA	CASSTEARLRTQYF	TGTGCCAGCAGTACCGAAGCGAGATTAAGGACGCAGTATTTT
TRBV30	TRBJ1-2	NA	NA	CAWSGYRGLGGYTF	TGTGCCTGGAGTGGCTACCGGGGGCTCGGTGGCTACACCTTC
TRBV2	TRBJ2-7	NA	NA	CASSEGPTNRRAFSYEQYF	TGTGCCAGCAGTGAAGGGCCCACCAACCGCAGGGCGTTCTCCTACGAGCAGTACTTC
TRBV9	TRBJ2-7	NA	NA	CASSVGLLANSEQYF	TGTGCCAGCAGCGTAGGATTGCTAGCAAATAGCGAGCAGTACTTC
TRBV7-2	TRBJ2-6	NA	NA	CASSLIGGPGANVLTF	TGTGCCAGCAGCTTAATTGGGGGGCCGGGGGCCAACGTCCTGACTTTC
TRBV12-3/TRBV12-4	TRBJ1-4	NA	NA	CASSPIGEKLFF	TGTGCCAGCAGCCCCATCGGGGAAAAACTGTTTTTT
TRBV12-3/TRBV12-4	TRBJ1-1	NA	NA	CASSYHKPTEAFF	TGTGCCAGCAGTTATCATAAACCCACTGAAGCTTTCTTT
TRBV6-5	TRBJ1-5	NA	NA	CASSSLGRGNQPQHF	TGTGCCAGCAGTTCCCTCGGGAGGGGGAATCAGCCCCAGCATTTT
TRBV4-2	TRBJ2-1	NA	once	CASSQHPGLTEQFF	TGTGCCAGCAGCCAACACCCTGGCCTAACTGAGCAGTTCTTC
TRBV5-1	TRBJ1-1	TRBD1	NA	CASSLTTGMDTEAFF	TGCGCCAGCAGCCTCACGACAGGGATGGACACTGAAGCTTTCTTT
TRBV10-3	TRBJ1-2	NA	NA	CAISGSEVLDRHGYTF	TGTGCCATCAGTGGCAGTGAGGTTTTGGACCGGCATGGCTACACCTTC
TRBV12-5	TRBJ1-1	TRBD1	NA	CASGLWQGVGNTEAFF	TGTGCTAGTGGTCTGTGGCAGGGGGTCGGGAACACTGAAGCTTTCTTT
TRBV11-2	TRBJ1-5	NA	NA	CASSPGKNNQPQHF	TGTGCCAGCAGCCCCGGCAAGAACAATCAGCCCCAGCATTTT
TRBV6-5	TRBJ2-1	NA	NA	CASSFRVQSYNEQFF	TGTGCCAGCAGTTTCCGGGTACAATCCTACAATGAGCAGTTCTTC
TRBV5-1	TRBJ2-3	TRBD2	NA	CASSSGGADTQYF	TGCGCCAGCTCTAGCGGGGGGGCAGATACGCAGTATTTT
TRBV19	TRBJ1-1	TRBD1	NA	CASSMGNRGEDTEAFF	TGTGCCAGTAGTATGGGAAACAGGGGTGAGGACACTGAAGCTTTCTTT
TRBV4-3	TRBJ2-1	TRBD2	NA	CASSRGEIAGGEQFF	TGCGCCAGCAGCCGAGGGGAAATAGCGGGGGGTGAGCAGTTCTTC
TRBV7-3	TRBJ2-6	NA	few	CASSPLAGSGANVLTF	TGTGCCAGCAGCCCACTTGCCGGATCTGGGGCCAACGTCCTGACTTTC
TRBV24-1	TRBJ1-3	NA	NA	CATSRGESNTIYF	TGTGCCACCAGCCGAGGGGAGTCAAACACCATATATTTT
TRBV14	TRBJ1-4	NA	once	CASSQDGVPNEKLFF	TGTGCCAGCAGCCAAGATGGGGTTCCGAATGAAAAACTGTTTTTT